This note documents a single TCR beta chain sequence. The source of the sample is a study of blood T cell repertoires in COVID-19. Study as a whole: Samples came from the United States, Italy and Spain, spanning acute and convalescent COVID-19. Sources were T cells, B-cell-depleted T cells, or PBMCs; the material itself was cDNA or gDNA.

Clones were sequenced by immunoSEQ multiplex PCR, and TCRdb holds only the in-frame ones, with some missing. The sample records roughly 340,000 clones, roughly 90% being singletons. This clonotype was obtained from a woman in her sixties or seventies with COVID-19, enrolled during active disease. Sequencing was performed on peripheral blood.

The CDR3 coding sequence is TGTGCCAGCAGCCAAGACCGGTGGAACACTGAAGCTTTCTTT. It is translated as CASSQDRWNTEAFF. The chain employs TRBV3-1 (or the pseudogene TRBV3-2) and TRBJ1-1; D not resolved. This CDR3 has 14 residues. The germline gives CDR1 LGHDT, CDR2 YNNKEL (reference sequence). The V and J ends lost 0 bases and 1 base respectively, with 6 bases between them.